One T cell receptor (beta chain) is described in this entry. No antigen is known for it. TCRdb called the PCR reads again in MiXCR, with one record for every CDR3 protein. The repertoire consists of 15,000 to 16,000 distinct CDR3 sequences, with about three fifths occurring once and the leading ten covering 0.95% to 1.3%. This sample is drawn from a study of vaccination and CD4 T cells after COVID-19. Across the whole study: Post-COVID samples had a sampling time that fell a median around 100 days after diagnosis (range 35 to 161). Sampling that followed vaccination took place a median around 70 days after dose two, within a range of 14 to 241. General study results and limits: Post-vaccination, and not before, a median about 90% of reactive clones appeared in convalescent patients. Investigators enrolled relatively few convalescent patients and included no early post-infection timepoints.

Germline-derived CDR1 and CDR2 are MDHEN and SYDVKM. V lost 4 bases and J lost 12; bases outside the gene matches: 6. The CDR3 totals 13 residues. The TCR sequence derives from a human donor who had recovered from COVID-19. Sequencing used CD4+ T cells from blood, obtained after SARS-CoV-2 vaccination. V gene TRBV28 combines with J gene TRBJ2-7; TRBD2 agrees at 13 bases. The DNA for the CDR3 is TGTGCCAGCAGTTCCGGGACTAGCGGGACGTGGTACTTC. Protein: CASSSGTSGTWYF. The entire variable domain, with the rest obtained from reference TRBV28 and TRBJ2-7, is as follows: DVKVTQSSRYLVKRTGEKVFLECVQDMDHENMFWYRQDPGLGLRLIYFSYDVKMKEKGDIPEGYSVSREKKERFSLILESASTNQTSMYLCASSSGTSGTWYFGPGTRLTVT.